The 2 T cell receptor beta chains below all came from one sample that was sequenced in a study of blood T cell repertoires in COVID-19. The assay was immunoSEQ multiplex PCR, and TCRdb's table has in-frame clones only and misses some. The table records about 270,000 clones, roughly 86% of them present only once. The material sequenced was peripheral blood. The receptors originated from a man aged 40-49 years who had recovered from COVID-19.

The chain carries TRBV7-9 and TRBJ2-7; 11 positions agree with TRBD1. This CDR3 contains 15 residues. Germline lookup yields CDR1 SEHNR and CDR2 FQNEAQ (reference sequence). The V segment lost 5 bases and the J segment 4 bases; nucleotides outside the gene matches: 7. The CDR3 region has the DNA TGTGCCAGCAGCCGACCGGGACAGGGGGTTTACGAGCAGTACTTC. Protein product: CASSRPGQGVYEQYF.

This sequence joins TRBV19 and TRBJ1-1; the match to TRBD1 covers 8 bases. Germline trimming cut 6 bases from V and 1 base from J; bases unmatched to any gene: 4. Germline V gene data show CDR1 as LNHDA and CDR2 as SQIVND (reference sequence). This CDR3 comprises 14 residues. Written as DNA, the CDR3 is TGTGCCAGTAGGGGGGGGACAGGGAACACTGAAGCTTTCTTT. This gives the protein CASRGGTGNTEAFF.